The T cell receptor beta chain described here comes from a study of a mutant IDH1 vaccine in newly diagnosed glioma. Points from the study as a whole: Top-clonotype changes in peripheral T cells seemed unrelated to pseudoprogression.

The CDR3 is 15 residues long. Germline CDR1 is LNHDA and CDR2 is SQIVND (reference sequence). V lost 5 bases and J 4 bases, leaving 18 bases between the germline ends. Only in-frame clones appear in the TCRdb table, and some are missing; sequencing was by immunoSEQ multiplex PCR. The sample lists roughly 110,000 clones, roughly 88% occurring once. On this clone: Its antigen remains unknown.

Described time point: week 11, during vaccination. Mutant IDH1 20-mer peptide, at 300 ug, made up each vaccine dose, with topical imiquimod. V usage is TRBV19 and J usage is TRBJ2-7, with D possibly matching TRBD2 (5 bases). This clonotype was obtained from a woman between 45 and 60 years old with glioma. The source material was PBMCs, sampled from a glioma patient whose treatment included an IDH1 peptide vaccine. In nucleotides, the CDR3 is TGTGCCAGTAGTCCTCGGACCGGGATTAGGTACGAGCAGTACTTC. Translated, it gives CASSPRTGIRYEQYF.